The clone carrying this T cell receptor beta chain has only a few counts. TCRdb redid the calling of the 5' RACE reads with MiXCR, one entry per CDR3 protein. The table lists hundreds of thousands of distinct CDR3 sequences, approximately 6% of them singletons. The CDR3 is made up of 12 amino acids. V gave up 7 bases and J gave up 2 bases, with 4 bases separating them. Germline lookup yields CDR1 KGHDR and CDR2 SFDVKD. This sample was included in a study of identical twins. The clonotype comes from a young man in good health. The V call is TRBV24-1, the J call TRBJ2-2; D call uncertain. Specimen: naive T cells sorted from blood. CDR3 nucleotide sequence: TGTGCCACCAGGGACAACACCGGGGAGCTGTTTTTT. Amino acid sequence: CATRDNTGELFF.